This TCR beta chain is drawn from a study of T cell repertoires in cytomegalovirus infection. Turning to the study itself: Indications of both CMV infection and matching HLA type were provided by public TCR beta signatures.

This clonotype was recorded many times. Its antigen remains unknown. One entry per CDR3 protein results from TCRdb running MiXCR on the reads. The profile shows more than 30,000 distinct CDR3 sequences, roughly 49% of them singletons. This CDR3 has 14 residues. CDR1 is SNHLY and CDR2 is FYNNEI in the germline V gene. Trimming stripped 3 bases from V and 7 bases from J, with 10 bases between. This sequence originates from a human donor in good health (CMV status not recorded). Some clones in this sample may be carry-over from other donors' samples. The chain has TRBV2 and TRBJ1-6, with D unclear. The sample consisted of CD8+ T cells from cultured PBMCs, taken from culture after CMV antigen stimulation. This CDR3 reads CASSEPVLNSPLHF. The CDR3 DNA reads TGTGCCAGCAGTGAGCCAGTCCTCAATTCACCCCTCCACTTT.